This T cell receptor beta chain is drawn from a study of response to subunit inactivated influenza vaccine. The CDR3 runs 13 residues. Germline CDR1 is ENHRY and CDR2 is SYGVKD. V was shortened by 6 bases and J by 0 bases, with 9 bases between the two germline ends. TCRdb itself ran the RT-PCR reads through MiXCR, one entry per CDR3 protein. The sample includes hundreds of thousands of distinct CDR3 sequences, about an eighth of them seen just once. This clonotype was counted ten times or more. Sample: PBMCs from blood, taken roughly 46 days after vaccination. The sequence derives from a man aged 50 to 59 who received an inactivated influenza vaccine. This rearrangement joins TRBV10-3 to TRBJ2-7; tentative D call: TRBD1 (5 bases). CDR3 nucleotides: TGTGCCATCAGACAGGATAGCTCCTACGAGCAGTACTTC. It is translated as CAIRQDSSYEQYF.